The next 16 T cell receptor beta chains were all read from a single sample in a study of T cell responses to AZD1222 COVID-19 vaccine. Clones were sequenced by immunoSEQ multiplex PCR, and TCRdb holds only the in-frame ones, with some missing. The data contain 180,000 or so clones, 75% to 90% of them singletons. The material sequenced was peripheral blood, taken 28 days after the second dose of the MenACWY control vaccine. The receptors were sampled from an adult who received the MenACWY meningococcal vaccine as a control.

V and J are TRBV9 and TRBJ1-2; unclear D gene. Germline CDR1 and CDR2: SGDLS and YYNGEE. The CDR3 has 14 residues. V lost 0 bases, J lost 8 bases, and 14 bases lay in between. This CDR3 is CASSVGGVRRGYTF. DNA of the CDR3: TGTGCCAGCAGCGTAGGTGGCGTGCGACGCGGCTACACCTTC.

The chain carries TRBV5-1 and TRBJ2-3; the match to TRBD2 covers 10 bases. Germline V gene data show CDR1 as SGHRS and CDR2 as YFSETQ. The V segment lost 2 bases and the J segment 6 bases; nucleotides outside the gene matches: 12. CDR3 length: 17 residues. As DNA, the CDR3 is TGCGCCAGCAGCTTCTTAGCTAGCGGGAGATTGCGGGATACGCAGTATTTT. It is translated as CASSFLASGRLRDTQYF.

The chain links TRBV5-1 to TRBJ2-2; 10 bases map to TRBD2. Germline V gene lookup returns CDR1 SGHRS and CDR2 YFSETQ. The CDR3 loop spans 15 amino acids. J gave up 6 bases and V 2 bases, and 4 bases lay outside the gene matches. CDR3 DNA sequence: TGCGCCAGCAGCTTTCTAGCGGGAGAGGCCGGGGAGCTGTTTTTT. Protein product: CASSFLAGEAGELFF.

The chain employs TRBV7-2 and TRBJ1-1; D gene unclear. From germline, CDR1 is SGHTA and CDR2 FQGNSA. Between the trimmed V and J ends, which lost 1 base and 4 bases, there was a span of 22 bases. The CDR3 loop spans 18 amino acids. The CDR3 here is CASSLGDPAVRTVTEAFF. The DNA of the CDR3 is TGTGCCAGCAGCTTAGGGGATCCCGCAGTCAGGACCGTCACTGAAGCTTTCTTT.

The chain carries TRBV18 and TRBJ2-7; D not resolved. The germline gives CDR1 KGHSH, CDR2 LQKENI. Trimming took 5 bases from V and 3 from J, leaving 8 bases between them. The CDR3 covers 12 residues. The CDR3 DNA sequence: TGTGCCAGCTCAGACACTGGCTACGAGCAGTACTTC. Its protein product is CASSDTGYEQYF.

In DNA, the CDR3 is TGTGCCAGCAGTGGGGACACACTATCGAATGGCTACACCTTC. Translation gives CASSGDTLSNGYTF. The V and J genes are TRBV2 and TRBJ1-2; possibly TRBD1 for D (6 bases). Germline CDR1 reads SNHLY; CDR2 reads FYNNEI. The CDR3 totals 14 residues. V was trimmed by 4 bases and J by 6 bases, leaving 15 bases between them.

This rearrangement joins TRBV28 to TRBJ1-1, with 10 bases matching TRBD1. The junction had 5 bases not matched to a gene; V was cut back by 5 bases and J by 2 bases. Germline loops: CDR1 MDHEN, CDR2 SYDVKM. The CDR3 loop spans 15 amino acids. The CDR3 region has the DNA TGTGCCAGCAGTCCTCGGACAGGGGGAAACACTGAAGCTTTCTTT. Encoded protein: CASSPRTGGNTEAFF.

The rearrangement joins TRBV6-5 to TRBJ2-4, with TRBD2 identical over 7 bases. Germline V lookup: CDR1 MNHEY, CDR2 SVGAGI. The ends lost 6 bases at V and 6 bases at J; junction bases unmatched: 5. The CDR3 is 13 amino acids. CDR3 loop: CASRTGGGNIQYF. For the CDR3, the DNA is TGTGCCAGCAGGACGGGAGGTGGAAACATTCAGTACTTC.

The chain joins TRBV9 to TRBJ2-5, with D possibly matching TRBD1 (5 bases). Germline CDR1 is SGDLS and CDR2 is YYNGEE. The germline V and J ends were trimmed by 1 base and 2 bases, with 9 bases remaining between them. CDR3 length: 14 residues. This CDR3 reads CASSVTTVQETQYF. The CDR3 DNA is TGTGCCAGCAGCGTAACGACAGTTCAAGAGACCCAGTACTTC.

The rearrangement joins TRBV2 to TRBJ2-7, with 11 bases fitting TRBD2. This CDR3 has 14 amino acids. CDR1 and CDR2 (germline): SNHLY, FYNNEI. The V and J ends lost 5 bases and 6 bases, in that order; junction bases with no gene match: 6. This CDR3 is CASSTSGSRREQYF. Written as DNA, the CDR3 is TGTGCCAGCAGTACTAGCGGGAGTCGACGCGAGCAGTACTTC. Variable domain in full (rest from reference TRBV2 and TRBJ2-7): EPEVTQTPSHQVTQMGQEVILRCVPISNHLYFYWYRQILGQKVEFLVSFYNNEISEKSEIFDDQFSVERPDGSNFTLKIRSTKLEDSAMYFCASSTSGSRREQYFGPGTRLTVT.

V usage is TRBV7-2 and J usage is TRBJ2-5; the D gene is possibly TRBD1 (6 bases). The ends were cut back, 5 bases at V and 0 bases at J, with 10 bases in the middle. CDR3 length: 14 amino acids. Germline CDR1 SGHTA, CDR2 FQGNSA. The CDR3 protein is CASSLDRNQETQYF. Written as DNA, the CDR3 is TGTGCCAGCAGCCTTGACAGGAACCAAGAGACCCAGTACTTC.

CDR3 residues: CASSQEIPSGNYEQYF. The CDR3 DNA follows: TGCGCCAGCAGCCAAGAAATTCCTAGCGGGAACTACGAGCAGTACTTC. This chain uses TRBV4-1 with TRBJ2-7, with 9 bases identical to TRBD2. The CDR3 sequence is 16 residues long. The ends lost 0 bases at V and 3 bases at J; junction bases unmatched: 6. Germline values: CDR1 MGHRA, CDR2 YSYEKL.

The chain joins TRBV5-1 to TRBJ2-5; TRBD2 matches at 14 bases. The CDR3 spans 18 residues. In germline, CDR1 is SGHRS, CDR2 YFSETQ. J lost 6 bases, V lost 2 bases, and 12 bases had no gene match. The CDR3, as DNA: TGCGCCAGCAGCTTTACCTCCGGGACTAGCGGGAGATCGAAGACCCAGTACTTC. Protein: CASSFTSGTSGRSKTQYF.

V gene TRBV19 combines with J gene TRBJ1-1, with TRBD1 identical over 7 bases. Losses at the gene ends were 3 bases for V and 6 bases for J; bases not matched to a gene: 10. The CDR3 length is 15 residues. CDR1 LNHDA and CDR2 SQIVND come from the germline V gene (reference sequence). The CDR3 here is CASSILGAQGAEAFF. As DNA, the CDR3 is TGTGCCAGTAGTATTCTTGGGGCCCAGGGGGCTGAAGCTTTCTTT.

The genes are TRBV5-1 and TRBJ2-6, with a possible D match to TRBD1 (5 bases). V dropped 4 bases and J dropped 2 bases, with 13 bases sitting between them. The CDR3 loop spans 16 amino acids. Germline values: CDR1 SGHRS, CDR2 YFSETQ. The CDR3 DNA reads TGCGCCAGCAGCCTCGCAGGGTTCGCTGGGGCCAACGTCCTGACTTTC. It translates to CASSLAGFAGANVLTF. Full variable domain (outside the CDR3, taken from reference TRBV5-1 and TRBJ2-6): KAGVTQTPRYLIKTRGQQVTLSCSPISGHRSVSWYQQTPGQGLQFLFEYFSETQRNKGNFPGRFSGRQFSNSRSEMNVSTLELGDSALYLCASSLAGFAGANVLTFGAGSRLTVL.

This sequence joins TRBV5-6 and TRBJ2-7; D unresolved. The CDR3 length is 14 residues. V gave up 2 bases and J gave up 6 bases, with 15 bases separating them. Germline V lookup: CDR1 SGHDT, CDR2 YYEEEE. CDR3 sequence (DNA): TGTGCCAGCAGCTTAAAGGTCGGGCTGAGCGAGCAGTACTTC. It codes for CASSLKVGLSEQYF. The variable domain in full, with the rest retrieved from reference TRBV5-6 and TRBJ2-7, is DAGVTQSPTHLIKTRGQQVTLRCSPKSGHDTVSWYQQALGQGPQFIFQYYEEEERQRGNFPDRFSGHQFPNYSSELNVNALLLGDSALYLCASSLKVGLSEQYFGPGTRLTVT.